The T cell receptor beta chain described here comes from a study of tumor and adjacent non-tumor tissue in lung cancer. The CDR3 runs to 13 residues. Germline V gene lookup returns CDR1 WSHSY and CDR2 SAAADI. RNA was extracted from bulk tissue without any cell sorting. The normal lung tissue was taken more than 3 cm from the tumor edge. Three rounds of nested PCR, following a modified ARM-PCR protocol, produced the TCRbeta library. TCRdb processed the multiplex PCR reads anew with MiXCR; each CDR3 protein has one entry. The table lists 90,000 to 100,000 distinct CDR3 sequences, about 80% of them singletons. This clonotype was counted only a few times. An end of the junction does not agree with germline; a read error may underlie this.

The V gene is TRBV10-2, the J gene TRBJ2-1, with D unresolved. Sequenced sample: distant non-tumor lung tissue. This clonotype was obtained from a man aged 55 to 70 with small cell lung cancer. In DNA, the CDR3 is TGTGCCAGCTGCGAGACTGGCCATGGTGAGCAGCTCTTC. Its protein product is CASCETGHGEQLF.